This T cell receptor (beta chain) was sequenced during a study of cytomegalovirus exposure and HLA in healthy donors (dated 2017 in TCRdb). Describing the broader study: An earlier analysis of some 620 of the donors reported about 300 Gb of sequence data and 117 million unique TCR beta sequences obtained from about 180 million T cells. HLA typing covered class I and class II loci at four-digit resolution. Besides the first cohort of approximately 710 subjects, a separate validation cohort made up of 120 different subjects was used. In a later analysis, previously published TCR beta repertoires from 670 or so donors were re-analyzed and high-resolution HLA genotyping was added so that TCR occurrence patterns could be studied. An earlier analysis of 500 to 650 of the donors applied high-throughput TCR beta sequencing to assess whether each TCR beta V gene segment acted as functional or pseudogenic. To predict cytomegalovirus infection status, the study brought together high-throughput TCR immunosequencing, statistical association of individual TCRs with disease status, and machine learning. Every repertoire in the discovery cohort had been generated on one and the same sequencing platform. Genome-wide SNP genotypes for about 65% of the 666 donors were used in a later genetic analysis, which treated that subset as a discovery cohort. The study used immunosequencing to profile the T cell repertoires of approximately 690 subjects and linked those repertoires to cytomegalovirus serostatus. Typing coverage varied by locus: about 620-630 donors for A, B, C, DRB1 and DQB1; more than 500 for DQA1; around 570 for DPA1; under 490 for DPB1. Around 320 gigabases of sequencing data and approximately 85 million unique TCR sequences were included in an early release covering several hundred HLA-typed donors. The study aimed to test whether signatures of past pathogen exposure could be identified by cataloging public T cell receptors. Of the roughly 400 genotyped donors, approximately 83% fell in the genetic ancestry cluster associated with self-reported Caucasian donors. Donor age, sex, ethnicity and CMV serostatus were compiled together with the repertoire data. Five DR-DQ haplotypes were handled as single units for association and clustering, since linkage in the cohort was strong. In the later analysis, no new phenotypic data were used to find candidate immune exposures; instead, reliance was placed on TCR beta sequences and their occurrence across donors. Among about 400 genotyped donors of the cohort, an average of approximately 220,000 unique TCR beta nucleotide sequences was sequenced per donor, of which about 19% were non-productive.

CDR1 SQVTM and CDR2 ANQGSEA were looked up in the germline V gene. Counted from cysteine to phenylalanine, this CDR3 has 12 amino acids. The entry retains the CDR3 DNA only, 36 bases that are in frame from base 1. Clipping removes 6 bases from V and 3 bases from J, with 5 as the unmatched junction base count. Findings and caveats that apply to the study as a whole: A few of the identified cytomegalovirus-associated TCR beta chains were confirmed in vitro to be specific for cytomegalovirus antigens. Correlated functional status among segregating V segments might reflect linkage disequilibrium, but an unknown experimental factor could not be ruled out. In a later analysis, several top co-occurrence clusters were reported to appear linked to parvovirus B19, influenza, CMV and Epstein-Barr virus. Only TCR beta chains were sequenced in this cohort, and the absence of alpha or paired-chain data limited detectable features. A later analysis associated about 17,000 TCR beta sequences with specific HLA alleles at a false discovery rate of 0.05. The 87-base-pair reads could not distinguish some IMGT-functional V segments, including TRBV6-2 and TRBV6-3, so those segments were excluded. In a later genetic analysis, a missense DCLRE1C variant was associated with V-gene and J-gene trimming of TCR beta chains, and the association was replicated in an independent cohort. According to the authors, the approach could potentially be generalized to other disease states and immunological phenotypes. Because HLA typing was unavailable for some donors at each locus, only the typed subset was used in association tests. The earlier analysis of 587 of the donors excluded fewer than 20 rarely observed V segments, including chromosome 9 orphons, because counts were too low. Assigning TCR associations to individual alleles was difficult when HLA alleles, especially DR and DQ, strongly co-occurred. While some public TCRs were present in many individuals, most TCR sequences turned up only very rarely across donors. A cluster of highly shared sequence variants was judged likely to represent a technical artifact of the sequencing pipeline. Compared with the approximately 720-donor mean, donors in an Asian-associated ancestry cluster had fewer N-insertions in productive TCRs, according to a later genetic analysis. An earlier analysis of roughly 570 of the donors showed that most TCR beta V segments appeared in productive rearrangements either about 87% or about 30% of the time, which broadly matched IMGT annotations. A further reported finding was that TCR beta sequences accurately predicted the HLA-A and HLA-B alleles for most subjects in the first cohort. In a later analysis, HLA-associated TCR beta chains showed more clonal expansion and lower generation probabilities than non-associated chains that were equally common. The study listed 164 TCR beta chains as associated with cytomegalovirus. The classifier was reported to diagnose cytomegalovirus status with high specificity and sensitivity in both the original and validation cohorts. In a later analysis, most CMV-associated TCR beta chains were found to appear HLA-restricted, with HLA associations seemingly driven largely by CMV exposure. In a later analysis, TCR association rates were found to vary across HLA loci, with the most associated TCRs seen for DRB1 alleles and the fewest for HLA-C alleles. For the cohort, immune exposure information was limited to CMV serostatus. The presence/absence analyses assumed that sequencing depth was roughly uniform across donors, and that assumption may not be true.

The cohort comprised under 700 healthy bone marrow donors. All cohort members were sampled while nominally healthy, although unrecorded immune exposures were likely present. The donor tested CMV seronegative, placing the donor among the approximately 360 seronegative members of the cohort. A peripheral blood sample was provided by each donor, and peripheral blood mononuclear cells were used for TCR beta sequencing. The Qiagen DNeasy Blood Extraction Kit was used to extract genomic DNA from the blood cell samples. Of note for this clone: Its specific antigen is unknown. Base qualities are not at hand, and no much larger clone is one base apart.

The library was built by means of the immunoSEQ multiplex PCR assay. A mixture of 60 forward primers for TCR Vbeta segments and 13 reverse primers for TCR Jbeta segments was used in the multiplex PCR. The CDR3 region of rearranged TCR beta genes was amplified from genomic DNA with a multiplex PCR assay. The Illumina HiSeq System was used to sequence the amplified TCR beta libraries as 87-base-pair reads. In the source study's methods: A later analysis counted 65 million to 90 million unique TCR beta chains across the 640 or so repertoires, and roughly 9.9 million of these chains were shared by at least two donors. Raw reads were error-corrected and collapsed into unique sequences by a nearest-neighbor algorithm in which closely related sequences were merged to remove PCR and sequencing errors. CDR3 sequences were aligned to IMGT reference sequences to assign V, D and J gene segments. For a sequence to be retained, at least a six-nucleotide match to both a V gene segment and a J gene segment was required. Rearrangements were called productive when the CDR3 lacked stop codons and stayed in frame with V and J; all others were non-productive. CDR3 was defined according to IMGT convention as the region running from the second conserved V-encoded cysteine to the conserved J-encoded phenylalanine. Sequences without an unambiguous match to a single V gene segment were excluded from the earlier analysis of 450 to 650 of the donors. In an earlier analysis of a few hundred of the donors, a V segment was called functional when productive rearrangements were above 56.7%, and segregating when the standard deviation between donors exceeded 5%. A statistical classification framework was developed to diagnose cytomegalovirus status using the catalog of TCR beta chain sequences. In a later analysis, V and J genes were assigned by comparing TCR nucleotide sequences against IMGT/GENE-DB human TR gene sequences. Using the TCRdist pipeline, a later analysis assigned CDR3 sequences along with most-parsimonious VDJ recombination scenarios. A later analysis defined each TCR beta chain by its CDR3 amino acid sequence plus V-gene family, and excluded reads lacking a unique V-gene family. To address suspected cross-contamination and a sequencing artifact, a later analysis removed 450 to 700 highly shared, low-generation-probability nucleotide sequences. In a later analysis, a clonal expansion index was calculated for each public chain from normalized within-repertoire ranks of inferred template counts. In a later analysis, generation probabilities were computed with a VDJ recombination model fitted to out-of-frame rearrangements, and the resulting probabilities were checked against IGoR. In a later analysis, TCR-TCR, TCR-HLA and TCR-CMV co-occurrence was scored with hypergeometric tests, and a repertoire-size bias correction was applied to TCR pairs. A later analysis estimated false discovery rates by permuting HLA or CMV assignments 20 times. A later analysis grouped co-occurring TCRs with DBSCAN, adding TCRdist sequence similarity when clustering within HLA-allele-positive subsets. For co-occurrence clustering, repertoires with fewer than 30,000 or more than 120,000 public chains were excluded, along with about five repertoires with anomalous nucleotide sharing. As stored in TCRdb, this immuneACCESS dataset retains in-frame rearrangements with V and J assigned. A fraction of the clones does not appear; measured against another copy, unresolved V genes explain less than half of the discrepancy, and the remainder lacks a known reason. The V and J calls and clone size were taken over from that table, and D and trimming were inferred from the DNA. This sample gives approximately 180,000 clones in total; roughly 70% of them show up just once. Together, the top ten hold about 2.9% of the sample.

Recombination joined TRBV29-1 with TRBJ2-7; TRBD2 lines up with 7 middle nucleotides. Sequences were obtained from PBMCs. The source is a male donor in good health and CMV-seronegative. This receptor has the CDR3 CSVTSLDYEQYF. The nucleotide sequence reads as follows: TGCAGCGTGACTAGCTTGGACTACGAGCAGTACTTC.